Each of the 3 T cell receptor beta chains below was sequenced from the same sample in a study of Ad26.COV2.S vaccination and SARS-CoV-2 variants. Using immunoSEQ multiplex PCR, the repertoire was profiled, and TCRdb retains in-frame clones only, with some absent. The data hold 300,000 to 450,000 clones, with around 83% observed a single time. Specified treatment: 19 received Ad26.COV2.S at low or high dose, single or two shots; roughly five received placebo; per-sample allocation not given. Vaccine and placebo recipients were sampled on day 63 after the first injection. The material sequenced was peripheral blood, taken in a trial of Ad26.COV2.S vaccine versus placebo. These receptors all stem from a person aged 18-60 years who received the Ad26.COV2.S COVID-19 vaccine or a placebo.

The J gene is TRBJ2-1, the V gene TRBV2; 7 positions agree with TRBD2. Germline lookup yields CDR1 SNHLY and CDR2 FYNNEI. The ends lost 0 bases at V and 9 bases at J; junction bases unmatched: 8. This CDR3 has 15 amino acids. The CDR3 sequence: CASSEALGGELEQFF. CDR3 sequence (DNA): TGTGCCAGCAGTGAAGCGCTGGGAGGGGAGCTTGAGCAGTTCTTC.

The V call is TRBV16, the J call TRBJ2-3; D is ambiguous. Trimming cost V 4 bases and J 0 bases, with 11 bases left between them. Germline V gene data show CDR1 as KGHSY and CDR2 as FQNENV. This CDR3 comprises 15 residues. CDR3 region: CASSRGNASTDTQYF. The CDR3 DNA sequence: TGTGCCAGCAGCCGAGGAAATGCTAGCACAGATACGCAGTATTTT.

The V gene is TRBV9, the J gene TRBJ2-4; D not certain. The V gene lost 6 bases and the J gene lost 4 bases, with 11 bases spanning the gap. This CDR3 spans 13 amino acids. Germline V lookup: CDR1 SGDLS, CDR2 YYNGEE. CDR3 in amino acids: CASTKRSKNIQYF. The CDR3, as DNA: TGTGCCAGCACAAAGAGGAGTAAAAACATTCAGTACTTC.